Listed below are T cell receptor beta chains from one sample, sequenced in a study of cytotoxic CD8 clonotypes in ibrutinib-treated CLL. Measured with immunoSEQ multiplex PCR; TCRdb has only the in-frame clones, and not every one. The table has some 46,000 clones, around 70% seen once. The sample was PBMCs, taken after 12 months of ibrutinib treatment. These receptor sequences come from a human donor with chronic lymphocytic leukemia. The CDR3 runs from the conserved cysteine through the conserved F or W. The D gene is left open where the match is weak. Clone sizes are given selectively: once, few, many, or a class where the clone is expanded.

j_call,clone_size,d_call,v_call,cdr3_nt,cdr3_aa
TRBJ1-1,NA,TRBD1,TRBV28,TGTGCCAGCAGTTCCCTCAGACAGGGGTCTAACACTGAAGCTTTCTTT,CASSSLRQGSNTEAFF
TRBJ1-1,NA,NA,TRBV9,TGTGCCACTACCGGACCGATGAACACTGAAGCTTTCTTT,CATTGPMNTEAFF
TRBJ1-1,NA,NA,TRBV7-2,TGTGCCAGCAGCCGGACAGCAACTGAAGCTTTCTTT,CASSRTATEAFF
TRBJ2-7,NA,NA,TRBV5-1,TGCGCCAGCAGCTTGGCGGAGTCCTACGAGCAGTACTTC,CASSLAESYEQYF
TRBJ2-7,few,NA,TRBV28,TGTGCCAGCAGGTCACCCAGGGGGGTAAAGGACGAGCAGTACTTC,CASRSPRGVKDEQYF
TRBJ1-2,few,NA,TRBV21-1,TGTGCCAGCAGCAAAGTCACAGATAACTATGGCTACACCTTC,CASSKVTDNYGYTF
TRBJ1-4,NA,NA,TRBV5-1,TGCGCCAGCAGCTTGGGGGTACCGGAAAAACTGTTTTTT,CASSLGVPEKLFF
TRBJ1-2,NA,NA,TRBV7-8,TGTGCCAGCAGCTTAGGGTTTCTTGGGCAGGGAGTAAGAGGCTACACCTTC,CASSLGFLGQGVRGYTF
TRBJ2-1,NA,TRBD1,TRBV5-1,TGCGCCAGCAGCGCCGGGACAGGGAGCTCCTACAATGAGCAGTTCTTC,CASSAGTGSSYNEQFF
TRBJ2-7,NA,TRBD1,TRBV7-3,TGTGCCAGCAGCCCCAGGGCTACAGGGGCTGGCGAGCAGTACTTC,CASSPRATGAGEQYF
TRBJ2-2,NA,NA,TRBV28,TGTGCCAGCAGTTTCTCCGGGGCAGGCACCGGGGAGCTGTTTTTT,CASSFSGAGTGELFF
TRBJ2-1,NA,TRBD1,TRBV18,TGTGCCAGCTCACCTGGGACAGGGTTCGACAATGAGCAGTTCTTC,CASSPGTGFDNEQFF
TRBJ2-1,once,NA,TRBV6-5,TGTGCCAGCAGTTACCACCTCTCCAAAGAGCAGTTCTTC,CASSYHLSKEQFF
TRBJ2-1,once,TRBD2,TRBV29-1,TGCAGCGCCCGACCGGGGGGGCGAGAGCAGTTCTTC,CSARPGGREQFF
TRBJ1-6,NA,NA,TRBV28,TGTGCCAGCAGTGACCCGGACAGCTATAATTCACCCCTCCACTTT,CASSDPDSYNSPLHF
TRBJ2-1,few,NA,TRBV4-2,TGTGCCAGCAGCCACAGGGGGGGCCGTTACAATGAGCAGTTCTTC,CASSHRGGRYNEQFF
TRBJ1-6,NA,NA,TRBV5-1,TGCGCCAGCAGCTTGTGGCAGGATAATTCACCCCTCCACTTT,CASSLWQDNSPLHF
TRBJ1-1,NA,NA,TRBV5-4,TGTGCCAGCACGAACCCCCGCGGCTTGAACACTGAAGCTTTCTTT,CASTNPRGLNTEAFF
TRBJ2-7,NA,NA,TRBV27,TGTGCCAGCAGTTTGGGACGGTCGGTAAGCGAGCAGTACTTC,CASSLGRSVSEQYF
TRBJ2-7,NA,NA,TRBV7-9,TGTGCCAGCAGCTTTCCAGGGGTAGAGCAGTACTTC,CASSFPGVEQYF
TRBJ1-2,NA,TRBD1,TRBV28,TGTGCCAGCAGTCCTCCGGACAGGACCCCAGCTAACTATGGCTACACCTTC,CASSPPDRTPANYGYTF
TRBJ2-7,few,NA,TRBV2,TGTGCCAGCAGTGAAGGTGAGGACGAGCAGTACTTC,CASSEGEDEQYF
TRBJ2-4,NA,NA,TRBV7-2,TGTGCCAGCAGCCGCGGGGTTGGGAACATTCAGTACTTC,CASSRGVGNIQYF
TRBJ2-4,NA,NA,TRBV6-6,TGTGCCAGCGGGGGCTTAGCCAAAAACATTCAGTACTTC,CASGGLAKNIQYF
TRBJ1-4,NA,NA,TRBV9,TGTGCCAGCAGCGTACGCGACCGGGGGCCAAATGAAAAACTGTTTTTT,CASSVRDRGPNEKLFF
TRBJ1-5,NA,NA,TRBV10-2,TGCGCCAGCACCTTAGGGAGCAATCAGCCCCAGCATTTT,CASTLGSNQPQHF
TRBJ2-7,NA,NA,TRBV5-1,TGCGCCAGCAGCTTCGGACGGGGGGCGGCCTACGAGCAGTACTTC,CASSFGRGAAYEQYF
TRBJ2-3,NA,NA,TRBV5-1,TGCGCCAGCAGCTTGGAACAGGTCTTGACAGATACGCAGTATTTT,CASSLEQVLTDTQYF
TRBJ2-3,NA,TRBD2,TRBV7-3,TGTGCCAGCAGCTTAAGAGCGGGGCCCTATTCACCCGCGCAGTATTTT,CASSLRAGPYSPAQYF
TRBJ1-2,NA,NA,TRBV5-6,TGTGCCAGCAGCCTGGAGGGTAGGGCGACGGGTGGCTACACCTTC,CASSLEGRATGGYTF
TRBJ1-1,NA,TRBD1,TRBV7-2,TGTGCCAGCAGTCGACAGGGGGCTGGGAACACTGAAGCTTTCTTT,CASSRQGAGNTEAFF
TRBJ1-1,NA,NA,TRBV5-1,TGCGCCAGCAGCCAGCTTCAGGGTAAGGTCACTGAAGCTTTCTTT,CASSQLQGKVTEAFF
TRBJ1-6,NA,NA,TRBV6-5,TGTGCCAGCAGTTACGTGGGCAGGGTAATTTCACCCCTCCACTTT,CASSYVGRVISPLHF
TRBJ2-7,NA,NA,TRBV2,TGTGCCAGCAGTGAAAGTCAGTCCTACGAGCAGTACTTC,CASSESQSYEQYF
TRBJ2-7,once,TRBD2,TRBV5-4,TGTGCCAGCAGCATGCTAGCGGGGAGCGGGAACGAGCAGTACTTC,CASSMLAGSGNEQYF
TRBJ2-5,few,TRBD2,TRBV6-1,TGTGCCAGCAGTGAACTCCCACCGGGACTAGCGGGGGGGCAAGAGACCCAGTACTTC,CASSELPPGLAGGQETQYF
TRBJ2-7,NA,TRBD2,TRBV9,TGTGCCAGCAGCGTAGGGAGCGGGGGGGCCCCCTACGAGCAGTACTTC,CASSVGSGGAPYEQYF
TRBJ1-2,NA,NA,TRBV9,TGTGCCAGCAGCGTAGGACGGCAAGCTAACTATGGCTACACCTTC,CASSVGRQANYGYTF
TRBJ1-2,NA,NA,TRBV4-1,TGCGCCAGCAGCCAAGGTAACCAAGAGGTCCTGGGGGGCTACACCTTC,CASSQGNQEVLGGYTF
TRBJ2-7,NA,NA,TRBV6-5,TGTGCCAGCAGTTACTCCCAATACGAGCAGTACTTC,CASSYSQYEQYF
TRBJ1-4,NA,TRBD1,TRBV7-2,TGTGCCAGCAGCTTAGGGACCGGGACAGGGGGTGAAAAACTGTTTTTT,CASSLGTGTGGEKLFF
TRBJ1-1,NA,NA,TRBV2,TGTGCCAGCATAAGGCCGGCAGGGAGAACTGAAGCTTTCTTT,CASIRPAGRTEAFF
TRBJ1-6,NA,NA,TRBV5-1,TGCGCCAGCAGCTTCGGGAATTCACCCCTCCACTTT,CASSFGNSPLHF
TRBJ2-3,NA,TRBD2,TRBV4-2,TGTGCCAGCAGCCAAGAACTGGTAGTAGCGGGGGGCACAGATACGCAGTATTTT,CASSQELVVAGGTDTQYF
TRBJ1-4,NA,NA,TRBV7-9,TGTGCCAGCAGCCGAAAGGGGGGCTTTAATGAAAAACTGTTTTTT,CASSRKGGFNEKLFF
TRBJ2-5,NA,NA,TRBV11-2,TGTGCCAGCAGCTTGGGTAACCAAGAGACCCAGTACTTC,CASSLGNQETQYF
TRBJ1-3,few,NA,TRBV5-5,TGTGCCAGCAGCTCGATCGGCGAGCGGCAAGCTGGAAACACCATATATTTT,CASSSIGERQAGNTIYF
TRBJ1-4,NA,NA,TRBV6-7,TGTGCCAGCAGTTACTCTGCAACTAATGAAAAACTGTTTTTT,CASSYSATNEKLFF